Below, 29 T cell receptor beta chains from the same sample are listed, as sequenced in a study of Graves' ophthalmopathy and Graves' hyperthyroidism. Amplification of the TCR beta CDR3 regions used RNA transcripts (as template). A first-round RT-PCR used HTBI primers, followed by a second-round multiplex PCR. TCRdb re-derived calls from the multiplex PCR reads in MiXCR, one entry per CDR3 protein. The sample lists roughly 1.1 million distinct CDR3 sequences; 35% to 40% were seen once. Source material: peripheral blood or thyroid tissue (not recorded which). These receptors all stem from an adult man with Graves' hyperthyroidism.

This clonotype was counted many times. The gene calls are TRBV7-9 and TRBJ2-2, with D perhaps matching TRBD1 or TRBD2 (5 bases each). The germline V gene has CDR1 SEHNR and CDR2 FQNEAQ (reference sequence). The V and J ends lost 5 bases and 2 bases respectively, with 12 bases between them. This CDR3 comprises 15 residues. The CDR3 here is CASSPGPENTGELFF. DNA of the CDR3: TGTGCCAGCAGCCCGGGACCTGAAAACACCGGGGAGCTGTTTTTT.

This clonotype was observed a few times. This chain uses TRBV4-1 with TRBJ2-7, with D possibly matching TRBD1 (6 bases). Germline lookup yields CDR1 MGHRA and CDR2 YSYEKL. V gave up 2 bases and J gave up 7 bases, with 18 bases separating them. The CDR3 has 15 residues. CDR3 sequence: CASSQSQGPIGEQYF. The CDR3 DNA reads as TGCGCCAGCAGCCAATCTCAGGGGCCAATAGGAGAGCAGTACTTC.

This clonotype has ten or more counts. The chain combines TRBV5-1 with TRBJ1-1; unclear D gene. This CDR3 region has 16 residues. The ends were cut back, 0 bases at V and 0 bases at J, with 12 bases in the middle. The germline V gene encodes CDR1 SGHRS and CDR2 YFSETQ. The CDR3 sequence is CASSLETRIMNTEAFF. The DNA for the CDR3 is TGCGCCAGCAGCTTGGAAACCCGCATCATGAACACTGAAGCTTTCTTT. The full variable domain, with the rest looked up from reference TRBV5-1 and TRBJ1-1, is KAGVTQTPRYLIKTRGQQVTLSCSPISGHRSVSWYQQTPGQGLQFLFEYFSETQRNKGNFPGRFSGRQFSNSRSEMNVSTLELGDSALYLCASSLETRIMNTEAFFGQGTRLTVV.

This clonotype has at least ten counts. The CDR3 DNA follows: TGCAGCGTTGAAGCGGCCCACAGGTCATGGGGCTATGGCTACACCTTC. Its translation is CSVEAAHRSWGYGYTF. The genes are TRBV29-1 and TRBJ1-2; possibly TRBD1 for D (5 bases). Germline assignment: CDR1 SQVTM and CDR2 ANQGSEA. V was trimmed by 1 base and J by 4 bases, leaving 19 bases between them. This CDR3 spans 16 amino acids.

The CDR3 nucleotides read TGCAGTGCTAGAGAATTTATGGCTAGCGGGGGGCTGACGATTACCCTTGAAGCTTTCTTT. It translates to CSAREFMASGGLTITLEAFF. The V and J genes are TRBV20-1 and TRBJ1-1, with D perhaps matching TRBD1 (6 bases). V was clipped by 0 bases and J by 7 bases, with 33 bases between them. The germline V gene encodes CDR1 DFQATT and CDR2 SNEGSKA (reference sequence). This CDR3 contains 20 residues.

This clonotype showed up many times. The chain combines TRBV10-3 with TRBJ1-5; TRBD1 aligns across 10 bases. The V gene's germline CDR1 is ENHRY and CDR2 SYGVKD. The V and J ends lost 0 bases and 1 base, in that order; junction bases with no gene match: 3. CDR3 size: 17 residues. The CDR3 loop is CAISESGGQGSNQPQHF. The CDR3 DNA reads TGTGCCATCAGTGAGTCGGGGGGACAGGGGAGCAATCAGCCCCAGCATTTT.

This clonotype showed up just a few times. V is TRBV6-1 and J is TRBJ2-7, with D perhaps TRBD1 (5 bases). Trimming removed 6 bases at V and 6 bases at J, with 9 bases between. This CDR3 is built from 11 residues. In germline, CDR1 is MNHNS, CDR2 SASEGT. This CDR3 reads CASSHRFEQYF. For the CDR3, the DNA is TGTGCCAGCAGCCACAGGTTCGAGCAGTACTTC.

The sample holds many counts of this clonotype. The V call is TRBV19, the J call TRBJ2-7; D unresolved. The CDR3 extends over 14 amino acids. V was clipped by 5 bases and J by 4 bases, with 15 bases between them. Germline V CDR1 and CDR2: LNHDA, SQIVND (reference sequence). This CDR3 reads CASSPRTKPYEQYF. The DNA for the CDR3 is TGTGCCAGTAGTCCCCGGACCAAACCTTACGAGCAGTACTTC.

The chain recombines TRBV10-3 with TRBJ2-7, with 7 bases aligning to TRBD2. The CDR3 is 15 residues long. Germline lookup yields CDR1 ENHRY and CDR2 SYGVKD. The V segment lost 6 bases and the J segment 2 bases; nucleotides outside the gene matches: 10. The CDR3 region has the DNA TGTGCCATCAGCGACTCAGCTAGCGGTACCTACGAGCAGTACTTC. This sequence encodes CAISDSASGTYEQYF.

V usage is TRBV29-1 and J usage is TRBJ2-3; D not certain. Germline assignment: CDR1 SQVTM and CDR2 ANQGSEA. The CDR3 is 13 amino acids. Trimming removed 6 bases at V and 8 bases at J, with 18 bases between. This chain's CDR3 is CSVPRPLQGTQYF. CDR3 nucleotide sequence: TGCAGCGTCCCCCGTCCCCTCCAAGGTACGCAGTATTTT.

This clonotype occurred a few times. This rearrangement joins TRBV6-6 to TRBJ1-2; 7 positions match TRBD1. The germline CDR1 and CDR2 sequences are MNHNY and SVGAGI (reference sequence). The CDR3 runs 19 residues. V lost 6 bases, J lost 0 bases, and 19 bases stayed unmatched. CDR3 in DNA: TGTGCCAGCAGGGCAAGTTCATGGGACAGCCTACTTGCTAACTATGGCTACACCTTC. Encoded protein: CASRASSWDSLLANYGYTF.

This clonotype showed up many times. The gene calls are TRBV5-8 and TRBJ1-1; 8 bases line up with TRBD1. The germline gives CDR1 SGHTS, CDR2 YDEGEE. V was clipped by 4 bases and J by 6 bases; unmatched bases: 8. The CDR3 covers 14 residues. DNA for the CDR3: TGTGCCAGCAGCCCCTGGGACAGGTCTCCTGAAGCTTTCTTT. Its translation: CASSPWDRSPEAFF. The full variable domain, with the rest looked up from reference TRBV5-8 and TRBJ1-1, is EAGVTQSPTHLIKTRGQQATLRCSPISGHTSVYWYQQALGLGLQFLLWYDEGEERNRGNFPPRFSGRQFPNYSSELNVNALELEDSALYLCASSPWDRSPEAFFGQGTRLTVV.

V gene TRBV12-3 or TRBV12-4 combines with J gene TRBJ2-3, with 8 bases that match TRBD1. The CDR3 length is 14 residues. Germline trimming cut 6 bases from V and 4 bases from J; bases unmatched to any gene: 6. CDR3 loop: CASRDRVLPDTQYF. CDR3 DNA: TGTGCCAGCAGGGACAGGGTACTCCCAGATACGCAGTATTTT.

The sample holds many counts of this clonotype. This rearrangement joins TRBV20-1 to TRBJ1-1; D not resolved. Germline loops: CDR1 DFQATT, CDR2 SNEGSKA (reference sequence). The CDR3 sequence is 15 residues long. V lost 0 bases to trimming and J lost 1 base, with 12 bases between them. CDR3 region: CSARDPGVANTEAFF. DNA of the CDR3: TGCAGTGCTAGAGATCCCGGCGTGGCGAACACTGAAGCTTTCTTT.

CDR3 region: CASSQTPDRVYGYTF. CDR3 nucleotide sequence: TGTGCCAGCAGCCAAACGCCCGACAGGGTCTATGGCTACACCTTC. This chain joins TRBV3-1 and TRBJ1-2, with 7 bases lining up with TRBD1. The CDR3 is 15 residues long. J was trimmed by 4 bases and V by 2 bases; bases with no gene match: 7. Germline V gene sequence: CDR1 LGHDT, CDR2 YNNKEL (reference sequence).

This clonotype was seen repeatedly, ten times or more. The V call is TRBV10-3, the J call TRBJ2-7; D possibly corresponds to TRBD2 (5 bases). V was pared by 7 bases and J by 0 bases, with 22 bases between. In germline, CDR1 is ENHRY, CDR2 SYGVKD. CDR3 length: 17 residues. The CDR3 protein is CAITPRGGGVNSYEQYF. In DNA form, the CDR3 reads TGTGCCATCACCCCCCGGGGTGGCGGTGTTAACTCCTACGAGCAGTACTTC.

This clonotype showed up many times. This chain connects TRBV10-3 to TRBJ2-2; no firm D call. Per germline, CDR1 ENHRY and CDR2 SYGVKD. The CDR3 covers 13 residues. Trimming took 7 bases from V and 3 from J, leaving 9 bases between them. The CDR3 nucleotides are TGTGCCATCAATAACGGATACACCGGGGAGCTGTTTTTT. Amino acids: CAINNGYTGELFF.

This clonotype was counted at least ten times. The rearrangement links TRBV24-1 to TRBJ2-7; no firm D call. This CDR3 is 15 amino acids long. From germline, CDR1 is KGHDR and CDR2 SFDVKD. The V gene lost 4 bases and the J gene lost 0 bases, with 12 bases spanning the gap. The CDR3 loop is CATSDGPTISYEQYF. The CDR3 DNA is TGTGCCACCAGTGACGGACCGACCATCTCCTACGAGCAGTACTTC.

As concerns this clonotype: A read error may produce the germline difference seen at one junction end. V gene TRBV7-9 combines with J gene TRBJ1-4, with D hard to call. The CDR3 is 14 amino acids. The germline V gene has CDR1 SEHNR and CDR2 FQNEAQ (reference sequence). CDR3 region: CPSSFSATNEKLFF. The CDR3 coding sequence is TGTCCCAGCAGCTTTTCGGCAACTAATGAAAAACTGTTTTTT.

This clonotype appeared a few times. The gene calls are TRBV6-5 and TRBJ1-3; D remains ambiguous. Trimming shortened V by 0 bases and J by 3 bases, and 15 bases separated the two germline ends. This CDR3 is built from 17 residues. Germline CDR1 reads MNHEY; CDR2 reads SVGAGI. Here the CDR3 DNA reads TGTGCCAGCAGTTACTCCCTTGAGACCGGGCGTGGAAACACCATATATTTT. Its translation is CASSYSLETGRGNTIYF.

V usage is TRBV2 and J usage is TRBJ2-5; the D gene is possibly TRBD1 (6 bases). V was trimmed by 6 bases and J by 5 bases, leaving 16 bases between them. This CDR3 is 14 amino acids long. Per the germline V gene, CDR1 is SNHLY and CDR2 is FYNNEI. The CDR3 here is CASRPLGQMETQYF. The CDR3 DNA sequence: TGTGCCAGCAGGCCGCTGGGACAAATGGAGACCCAGTACTTC.

In regard to this clonotype: One junction end does not reproduce the germline sequence, and a read error may be involved. V usage is TRBV10-3 and J usage is TRBJ1-5; 7 positions agree with TRBD1. The CDR3 covers 15 residues. Germline CDR1 is ENHRY and CDR2 is SYGVKD. CDR3 DNA sequence: TGTGCCAGCAGTTCAACAGGGGTGGACAATCAGCCCCAGCATTTT. Its protein product is CASSSTGVDNQPQHF.

This sequence joins TRBV2 and TRBJ1-4; 7 bases line up with TRBD1. The CDR3 has 14 residues. Trimming removed 10 bases from V and 6 bases from J; junction bases left unmatched: 11. Germline V gene lookup returns CDR1 SNHLY and CDR2 FYNNEI. The CDR3 loop is CATHQETGDEKLFF. The CDR3 nucleotides are TGTGCCACCCACCAGGAAACAGGGGATGAAAAACTGTTTTTT.

The V call is TRBV12-5, the J call TRBJ2-7; no firm D call. The CDR3 runs 13 residues. CDR1 LGHNT and CDR2 FRNRAP come from the germline V gene. V shed 7 bases and J shed 5 bases, with 15 bases lying between them. The CDR3 protein is CASEGRACHEQYF. The CDR3 DNA follows: TGTGCTAGTGAGGGAAGGGCATGCCACGAGCAGTACTTC.

The chain joins TRBV7-9 to TRBJ2-5; tentative D call: TRBD2 (6 bases). The V gene's germline CDR1 is SEHNR and CDR2 FQNEAQ (reference sequence). V was shortened by 5 bases and J by 2 bases, with 15 bases between the two germline ends. This CDR3 is built from 15 residues. The CDR3 DNA is TGTGCCAGCAGCCCCCCGGGGGTGGGACAAGAGACCCAGTACTTC. This codes for CASSPPGVGQETQYF.

V gene TRBV11-2 combines with J gene TRBJ1-2; 8 bases match TRBD1. Germline CDR1 SGHAT, CDR2 FQNNGV. V gave up 8 bases and J gave up 4 bases; unmatched junction bases: 21. This CDR3 comprises 18 residues. The CDR3 sequence is CASGKGPGGAFIFYGYTF. The CDR3, as DNA: TGTGCCAGCGGAAAGGGTCCAGGGGGCGCGTTTATTTTCTATGGCTACACCTTC.

In its sample, this clonotype was seen many times. The chain links TRBV14 to TRBJ1-6; D is unresolved. CDR3 length: 13 amino acids. Germline V gene lookup returns CDR1 SGHDN and CDR2 FVKESK. Trimming left V 0 bases short and J 11 bases short, with 8 bases between. Here the CDR3 reads CASSQDPWAPLHF. The DNA of the CDR3 is TGTGCCAGCAGCCAAGATCCTTGGGCACCCCTCCACTTT.

This clonotype was observed many times. The rearrangement uses TRBV9 and TRBJ2-5; 10 bases match TRBD2. The V segment lost 4 bases and the J segment 1 base; nucleotides outside the gene matches: 4. The CDR3 extends over 15 amino acids. Germline lookup yields CDR1 SGDLS and CDR2 YYNGEE. The CDR3 nucleotides read TGTGCCAGCAGCCCCTGGACTAGCGGCCAAGAGACCCAGTACTTC. This gives the protein CASSPWTSGQETQYF.

For this clonotype: This may be a read error: a much more frequent sequence differs by one nucleotide. A read error is likely, as this CDR3 ends without the conserved phenylalanine or tryptophan. This chain links TRBV19 with TRBJ1-5; the match to TRBD1 covers 8 bases. The V gene end was trimmed by 9 bases and the J gene end by 4 bases; junction bases not matched to a gene: 5. Germline V gene sequence: CDR1 LNHDA, CDR2 SQIVND (reference sequence). The length of the CDR3 is 13 residues. The CDR3 region has the DNA TGTGCCAGCCGGACAGGGACGAATCAGCCCCAGCATCTT. It specifies CASRTGTNQPQHL.